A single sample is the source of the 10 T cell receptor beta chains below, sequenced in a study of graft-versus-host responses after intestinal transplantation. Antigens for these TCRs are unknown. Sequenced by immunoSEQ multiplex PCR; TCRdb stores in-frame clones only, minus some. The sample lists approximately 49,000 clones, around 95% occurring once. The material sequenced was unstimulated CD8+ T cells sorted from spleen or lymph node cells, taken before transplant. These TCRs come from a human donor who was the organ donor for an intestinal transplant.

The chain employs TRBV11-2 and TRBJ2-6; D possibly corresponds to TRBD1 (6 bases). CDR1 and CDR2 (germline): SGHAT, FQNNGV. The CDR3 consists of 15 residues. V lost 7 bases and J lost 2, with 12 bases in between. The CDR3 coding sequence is TGTGCCAGCAAGACAGGAGTCCCTGGGGCCAACGTCCTGACTTTC. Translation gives CASKTGVPGANVLTF.

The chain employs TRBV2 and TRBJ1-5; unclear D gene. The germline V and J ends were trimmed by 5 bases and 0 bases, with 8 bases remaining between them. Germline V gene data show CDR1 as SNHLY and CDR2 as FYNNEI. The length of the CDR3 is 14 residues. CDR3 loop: CASSRGDSNQPQHF. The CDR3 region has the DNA TGTGCCAGCAGTCGGGGAGATAGCAATCAGCCCCAGCATTTT. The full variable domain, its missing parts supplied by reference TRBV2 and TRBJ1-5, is EPEVTQTPSHQVTQMGQEVILRCVPISNHLYFYWYRQILGQKVEFLVSFYNNEISEKSEIFDDQFSVERPDGSNFTLKIRSTKLEDSAMYFCASSRGDSNQPQHFGDGTRLSIL.

CDR3 amino acids: CASSLQSSGTSGGNTQYF. The CDR3 region has the DNA TGTGCCAGCAGCCTTCAATCCTCCGGGACTAGCGGGGGAAATACGCAGTATTTT. V is TRBV11-3 and J is TRBJ2-3, with 14 bases matching TRBD2. Losses at the gene ends were 5 bases for V and 7 bases for J; bases not matched to a gene: 14. CDR3 size: 18 residues. Germline loops: CDR1 SGHNT, CDR2 YENEEA.

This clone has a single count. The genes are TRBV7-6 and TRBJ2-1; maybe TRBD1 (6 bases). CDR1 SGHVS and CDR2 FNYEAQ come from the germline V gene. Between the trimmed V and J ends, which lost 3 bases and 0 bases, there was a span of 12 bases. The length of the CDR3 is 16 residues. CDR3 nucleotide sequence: TGTGCCAGCAGCTTCCTGACAGGCGACTCCTACAATGAGCAGTTCTTC. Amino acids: CASSFLTGDSYNEQFF.

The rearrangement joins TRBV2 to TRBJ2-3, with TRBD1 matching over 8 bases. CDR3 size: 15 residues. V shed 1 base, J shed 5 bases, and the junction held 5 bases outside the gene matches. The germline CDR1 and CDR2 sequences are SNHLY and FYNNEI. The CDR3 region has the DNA TGTGCCAGCAGTGAAGGCCCAGGGGGCGTAGATACGCAGTATTTT. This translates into CASSEGPGGVDTQYF.

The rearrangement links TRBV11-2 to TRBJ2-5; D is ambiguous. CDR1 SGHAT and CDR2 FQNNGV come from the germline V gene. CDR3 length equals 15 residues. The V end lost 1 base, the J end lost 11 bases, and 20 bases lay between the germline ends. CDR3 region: CASSLGGPIDPEQYF. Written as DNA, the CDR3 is TGTGCCAGCAGCTTAGGAGGACCTATCGATCCAGAGCAGTACTTC.

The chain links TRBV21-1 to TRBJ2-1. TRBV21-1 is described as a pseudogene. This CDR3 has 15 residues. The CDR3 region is CASSRTVSSYNEQFF. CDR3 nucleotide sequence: TGTGCCAGCAGCCGGACCGTCAGCTCCTACAATGAGCAGTTCTTC.

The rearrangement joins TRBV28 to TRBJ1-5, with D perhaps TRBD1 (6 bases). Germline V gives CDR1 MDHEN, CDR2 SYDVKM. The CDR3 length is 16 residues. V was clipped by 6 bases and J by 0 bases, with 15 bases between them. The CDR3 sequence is CASRVQGRDSNQPQHF. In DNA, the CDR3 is TGTGCCAGCAGGGTACAGGGACGGGATAGCAATCAGCCCCAGCATTTT.

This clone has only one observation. CDR3 nucleotides: TGTGCCAGCAGCTTAGGACCGGCCTACTACGAGCAGTACTTC. Amino acids: CASSLGPAYYEQYF. The V and J genes are TRBV7-2 and TRBJ2-7; D is uncertain. From germline, CDR1 is SGHTA and CDR2 FQGNSA. CDR3 size: 14 residues. V was shortened by 1 base and J by 3 bases, with 10 bases between the two germline ends.

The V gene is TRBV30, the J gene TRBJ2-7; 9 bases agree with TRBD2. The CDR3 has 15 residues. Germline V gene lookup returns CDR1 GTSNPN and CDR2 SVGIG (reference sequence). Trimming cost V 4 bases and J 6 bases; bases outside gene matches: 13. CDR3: CAWMLGAGGLAEQYF. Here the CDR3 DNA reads TGTGCCTGGATGTTGGGCGCGGGGGGGTTGGCCGAGCAGTACTTC.